In its sample, the clone carrying this T cell receptor (beta chain) was seen a few times. Its matching antigen is unknown. Assay: immunoSEQ multiplex PCR; the TCRdb copy retains only in-frame clones and omits some. Found here are approximately 250,000 clones, 70% to 90% of them singletons; the top ten hold under 3%. The data are from a study of Ad26.COV2.S vaccination and SARS-CoV-2 variants. Looking at the study overall: Intramuscular Ad26.COV2.S at 5x10^10 or 1x10^11 viral particles.

Regarding treatment: around 19 received Ad26.COV2.S at low or high dose, single or two shots; 5 received placebo; per-sample allocation not given. Sample collection was performed on day 63 after the first vaccine or placebo injection. SARS-CoV-2 spike from the Wuhan strain was encoded by the vaccine, an Ad26 vector. Whole-study findings and limits: Relative to placebo recipients, vaccine recipients exhibited elevated spike-specific TCR breadth.

CDR3 length: 14 amino acids. The ends were cut back, 2 bases at V and 5 bases at J, with 12 bases in the middle. From germline, CDR1 is KGHSH and CDR2 LQKENI. V is TRBV18 and J is TRBJ1-1; D is perhaps TRBD1 (5 bases). The starting material was peripheral blood, obtained in a trial of Ad26.COV2.S vaccine versus placebo. The receptor comes from a person aged 18-65 years who received the Ad26.COV2.S COVID-19 vaccine or a placebo. The CDR3 DNA reads TGTGCCAGCTCACCATCCAGGGTTGGTACTGAAGCTTTCTTT. Translated: CASSPSRVGTEAFF.